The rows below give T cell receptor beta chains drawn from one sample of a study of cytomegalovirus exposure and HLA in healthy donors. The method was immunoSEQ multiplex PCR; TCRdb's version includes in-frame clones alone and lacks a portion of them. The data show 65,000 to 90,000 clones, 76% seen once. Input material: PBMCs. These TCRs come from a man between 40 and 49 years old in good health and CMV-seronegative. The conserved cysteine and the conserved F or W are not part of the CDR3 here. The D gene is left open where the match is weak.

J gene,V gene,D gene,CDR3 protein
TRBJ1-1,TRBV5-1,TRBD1,ASSTDRGRRNTEAF
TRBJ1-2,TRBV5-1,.,ASSPFRDINYGYT
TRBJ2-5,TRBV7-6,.,ASSLALAGSETQY
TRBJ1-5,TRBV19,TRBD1,ASSGTGGNQPQH
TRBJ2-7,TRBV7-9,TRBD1,ASSLARDSSYEQY
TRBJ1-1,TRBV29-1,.,SVGLRLTMREAF
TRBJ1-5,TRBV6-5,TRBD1,ASSYSGTGYQPQH
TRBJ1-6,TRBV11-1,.,ASMSQRDTSPLH
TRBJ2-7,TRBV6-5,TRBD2,ASGRGLAGNYEQY
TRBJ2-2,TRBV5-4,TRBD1,ASRMDRGLSGTGELF
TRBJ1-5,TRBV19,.,ASSGAGVSNQPQH
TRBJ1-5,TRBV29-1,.,SVRGDWSQPQH
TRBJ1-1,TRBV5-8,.,ASSVVWAGSTEAF
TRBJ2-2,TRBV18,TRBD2,ASSLRTSGGLYTGELF
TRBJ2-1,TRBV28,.,ASSFMYEQF
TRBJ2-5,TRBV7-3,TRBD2,ASSLMSGGAGETQY
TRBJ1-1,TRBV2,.,ASKERIQNTEAF
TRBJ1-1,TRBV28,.,ATTRGREAF
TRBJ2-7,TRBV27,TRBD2,ASPPSSGGGADEQY
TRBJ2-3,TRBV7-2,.,ASSRRLDTQY
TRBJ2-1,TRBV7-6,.,ASSLAVRGPGTGAYNEQF
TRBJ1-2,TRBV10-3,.,AISDAGNYGYT